The 29 T cell receptor beta chains given below trace back to one sample, sequenced in a study of breast tumors, draining lymph nodes, adjacent tissues. TCRdb re-called the multiplex PCR reads through MiXCR, storing one row per CDR3 protein. The table lists roughly 100,000 distinct CDR3 sequences, roughly 33% of them singletons. Breast cancer patients provided tissue from their axillary draining lymph nodes. Sequenced input: axillary lymph node tissue. The origin of the receptors is a female donor with breast cancer. Some clones in this sample may be carry-over from other donors' samples.

The table lists this clonotype with many counts. The CDR3 reads CASSVALAEDTQYF. DNA of the CDR3: TGTGCCAGCAGCGTAGCACTAGCGGAAGATACGCAGTATTTT. The gene calls are TRBV9 and TRBJ2-3, with TRBD2 matching 8 bases. CDR3 length: 14 residues. CDR1 is SGDLS, CDR2 YYNGEE, per germline. The J segment lost 5 bases and the V segment lost 0 bases, leaving 2 bases of the junction unmatched. Combining the CDR3 with reference TRBV9 and TRBJ2-3 gives the whole variable domain DSGVTQTPKHLITATGQRVTLRCSPRSGDLSVYWYQQSLDQGLQFLIQYYNGEERAKGNILERFSAQQFPDLHSELNLSSLELGDSALYFCASSVALAEDTQYFGPGTRLTVL.

Many counts were recorded for this clonotype. The chain links TRBV7-3 to TRBJ2-2; 9 positions match TRBD1. The trim removed 5 bases at V and 1 base at J, leaving 5 bases unmatched. Germline CDR1 SGHTA, CDR2 FQGTGA. The CDR3 length is 16 residues. This chain's CDR3 is CASSRGTGMNTGELFF. In DNA, the CDR3 is TGTGCCAGCAGCCGTGGGACAGGGATGAACACCGGGGAGCTGTTTTTT.

This clonotype was seen repeatedly, ten times or more. One junction end disagrees with the germline gene, perhaps due to a read error. The chain is built from TRBV6-6 and TRBJ2-6, with D perhaps TRBD1 (6 bases). There are 16 residues in the CDR3. The germline CDR1 and CDR2 sequences are MNHNY and SVGAGI (reference sequence). The CDR3 bases are TGTGCCAGCAGAGAAGCAGGGGCCCCTGGCGCCAACGTCCTGACTTTC. Translating it yields CASREAGAPGANVLTF.

Notes on this clonotype: One junction end does not reproduce the germline sequence, and a read error may be involved. V is TRBV20-1 and J is TRBJ1-1; 8 positions agree with TRBD1. The CDR3 has 17 residues. Germline V gene data show CDR1 as DFQATT and CDR2 as SNEGSKA (reference sequence). The CDR3 spells CGASGPGQENMNTEAFF. The CDR3 DNA follows: TGCGGTGCTAGCGGACCGGGACAGGAGAACATGAACACTGAAGCTTTCTTT.

This clonotype was recorded at least ten times. A much larger clone sits a single nucleotide away, making a read error possible. The chain combines TRBV20-1 with TRBJ2-7; TRBD1 might be the D (6 bases). V lost 5 bases, J lost 4 bases, and 24 bases lay in between. Per the germline V gene, CDR1 is DFQATT and CDR2 is SNEGSKA (reference sequence). CDR3 length: 16 residues. The CDR3 bases are TGCAGTGCTTCATATACGACAGGAGCAACTAGTTACGAGCAGTACTTC. Translation: CSASYTTGATSYEQYF.

To note about this clonotype: Without the conserved terminal phenylalanine or tryptophan, this CDR3 likely stems from a read error. The chain carries TRBV18 and TRBJ1-1; D is unresolved. Trimming left V 2 bases short and J 2 bases short, with 6 bases between. Germline values: CDR1 KGHSH, CDR2 LQKENI. The CDR3 covers 13 residues. The CDR3 sequence: CASSPAQNTEAFC. The CDR3 DNA reads as TGTGCCAGCTCACCAGCCCAAAACACTGAAGCTTTCTGT.

Turning to this clonotype: A much larger clone lies one base from this, so it may be a read error. This rearrangement joins TRBV4-1 to TRBJ2-4, with TRBD2 identical over 8 bases. This CDR3 has 16 amino acids. Trimming removed 1 base from V and 0 bases from J; junction bases left unmatched: 2. CDR1 and CDR2 (germline): MGHRA, YSYEKL. The CDR3 sequence is CASSQGLAGAKNIQYF. The CDR3 nucleotides read TGCGCCAGCAGCCAAGGTCTAGCGGGAGCCAAAAACATTCAGTACTTC.

This clonotype was detected a few times. A single base separates this from a much larger clone, so it may be a read error. The gene calls are TRBV20-1 and TRBJ1-3; TRBD1 is a possible D gene (6 bases). The V end lost 3 bases, the J end lost 6 bases, and 18 bases lay between the germline ends. Germline CDR1 reads DFQATT; CDR2 reads SNEGSKA (reference sequence). There are 15 residues in the CDR3. The CDR3 reads CSASNPTGTANTIYF. Written as DNA, the CDR3 is TGCAGTGCTAGTAACCCCACAGGGACTGCAAACACCATATATTTT.

This clonotype was observed at least ten times. It may be a read error: a sequence one base away is much more abundant. This chain links TRBV7-9 with TRBJ2-1; the D call may be TRBD1 or TRBD2 (6 bases each). Germline V CDR1 and CDR2: SEHNR, FQNEAQ (reference sequence). The CDR3 contains 15 residues. The CDR3 reads CASSLGGVGDNEQLF. The CDR3 DNA is TGTGCCAGCAGCTTAGGCGGGGTTGGGGACAATGAGCAGCTCTTC.

As regards this clonotype: This may arise from a read error, as a much more abundant clone is one base away. J is TRBJ2-7 and V is TRBV6-2 or TRBV6-3; TRBD1 matches at 8 bases. V dropped 7 bases and J dropped 3; count of bases not matched to a gene: 11. Germline V gene data show CDR1 as MNHEY and CDR2 as SVGEGT. This CDR3 has 15 amino acids. The CDR3 reads CASNPLQGTGYEQYF. In DNA, the CDR3 is TGTGCCAGCAACCCGCTACAGGGGACAGGCTACGAGCAGTACTTC.

For this clonotype: The junction and the germline gene differ at one end; a read error may be behind it. The rearrangement uses TRBV18 and TRBJ1-2, with TRBD1 as a possible D gene (6 bases). CDR1 is KGHSH, CDR2 LQKENI, per germline. The length of the CDR3 is 16 residues. The CDR3 region has the DNA TGTGCCAACTCACTATTAACAGGGAAAGGGCACTATGACTACACCTTC. It translates to CANSLLTGKGHYDYTF. The full variable domain, its missing parts supplied by reference TRBV18 and TRBJ1-2, is NAGVMQNPRHLVRRRGQEARLRCSPMKGHSHVYWYRQLPEEGLKFMVYLQKENIIDESGMPKERFSAEFPKEGPSILRIQQVVRGDSAAYFCANSLLTGKGHYDYTFGSGTRLTVV.

The chain couples TRBV7-9 to TRBJ2-5, with 7 bases identical to TRBD1. This CDR3 is 13 amino acids long. V gave up 5 bases and J gave up 4 bases; unmatched junction bases: 4. Germline loops: CDR1 SEHNR, CDR2 FQNEAQ (reference sequence). For the CDR3, the DNA is TGTGCCAGCAGCCTCGACAGGGCAGAGACCCAGTACTTC. This codes for CASSLDRAETQYF.

The genes are TRBV7-2 and TRBJ1-4, with D unresolved. CDR3 size: 14 residues. Germline V gene sequence: CDR1 SGHTA, CDR2 FQGNSA. Trimming pared 2 bases from V and 5 bases from J, leaving 9 bases between. CDR3 residues: CASSLSGSNEKLFF. The CDR3, as DNA: TGTGCCAGCAGCTTATCCGGGTCGAATGAAAAACTGTTTTTT.

The chain links TRBV19 to TRBJ1-1, with D tentatively TRBD1 (5 bases). Germline loops: CDR1 LNHDA, CDR2 SQIVND (reference sequence). This CDR3 has 14 residues. Trimming removed 4 bases at V and 1 base at J, with 10 bases between. CDR3 in amino acids: CASSTPTENTEAFF. The CDR3 region has the DNA TGTGCCAGTAGTACTCCGACAGAGAACACTGAAGCTTTCTTT.

This clonotype occurred many times. The chain is built from TRBV24-1 and TRBJ2-3; D remains unclear. V was shortened by 4 bases and J by 0 bases, with 13 bases between the two germline ends. The CDR3 is made up of 16 amino acids. Germline CDR1 and CDR2: KGHDR and SFDVKD. The CDR3 here is CATSDPGPSSTDTQYF. The CDR3 DNA is TGTGCCACCAGTGACCCAGGACCGTCAAGCACAGATACGCAGTATTTT.

This clonotype was counted ten times or more. The V gene is TRBV29-1, the J gene TRBJ1-2; D perhaps matches TRBD1 (5 bases). V lost 6 bases and J lost 0, with 11 bases in between. The germline V gene has CDR1 SQVTM and CDR2 ANQGSEA. This CDR3 comprises 13 residues. The chain's CDR3 is CSVRTRANYGYTF. CDR3 bases: TGCAGCGTCCGGACACGAGCTAACTATGGCTACACCTTC.

This clonotype was counted ten times or more. CDR3: CASGDSNEKLFF. In nucleotides, the CDR3 is TGTGCCAGCGGGGATTCTAATGAAAAACTGTTTTTT. The chain joins TRBV6-5 to TRBJ1-4, with D unclear. CDR3 size: 12 residues. V shed 8 bases and J shed 3 bases, with 7 bases lying between them. The germline V gene has CDR1 MNHEY and CDR2 SVGAGI.

This clonotype was counted at least ten times. The chain couples TRBV5-4 to TRBJ1-2; 7 bases fit TRBD1. The CDR3 covers 13 residues. V trimming: 7 bases; J trimming: 8 bases; junction bases outside the gene matches: 11. Looked up from germline, CDR1 is SGHNT and CDR2 is YYREEE (reference sequence). The CDR3 sequence is CASSQNRGGGYTF. In DNA form, the CDR3 reads TGTGCCAGCTCACAGAACAGGGGTGGGGGCTACACCTTC.

This clonotype appeared many times. V usage is TRBV7-2 and J usage is TRBJ2-1; TRBD2 matches 11 bases. The CDR3 spans 15 residues. Per germline, CDR1 SGHTA and CDR2 FQGNSA. V gave up 5 bases and J gave up 3 bases; unmatched junction bases: 3. CDR3 DNA: TGTGCCAGCAGCCCTCTAGCGGGAGGCTACAATGAGCAGTTCTTC. This codes for CASSPLAGGYNEQFF.

The rearrangement uses TRBV30 and TRBJ2-3; no reliable D call. The CDR3 has 13 amino acids. Trimming cost V 6 bases and J 2 bases, with 12 bases left between them. CDR1 and CDR2 (germline): GTSNPN, SVGIG (reference sequence). The CDR3 loop is CACLVSSTDTQYF. CDR3 DNA: TGTGCCTGCTTGGTGAGCTCCACAGATACGCAGTATTTT.

The V gene is TRBV6-1, the J gene TRBJ1-5; TRBD1 might be the D (5 bases). This CDR3 has 16 amino acids. V shed 2 bases and J shed 5 bases, with 16 bases lying between them. In germline, CDR1 is MNHNS, CDR2 SASEGT. The CDR3 spells CASSEWGREGDQPQHF. CDR3 bases: TGTGCCAGCAGTGAATGGGGCAGGGAAGGGGATCAGCCCCAGCATTTT.

This clonotype was detected many times. The chain uses TRBV24-1 and TRBJ2-1; 11 bases line up with TRBD2. Germline assignment: CDR1 KGHDR and CDR2 SFDVKD. V was clipped by 5 bases and J by 0 bases; unmatched bases: 2. The CDR3 sequence is 16 residues long. CDR3 sequence: CATSAGLAVSYNEQFF. The DNA for the CDR3 is TGTGCCACCAGTGCGGGACTAGCGGTCTCCTACAATGAGCAGTTCTTC.

This clonotype was seen repeatedly, ten times or more. The chain is built from TRBV6-1 and TRBJ2-1; 9 bases are a match to TRBD1. Looked up from germline, CDR1 is MNHNS and CDR2 is SASEGT. Losses at the gene ends were 2 bases for V and 4 bases for J; bases not matched to a gene: 6. The CDR3 runs to 16 residues. Written as DNA, the CDR3 is TGTGCCAGCAGTGAATGGGACAGGGAAGGGTACAATGAGCAGTTCTTC. Translating it yields CASSEWDREGYNEQFF.

Turning to this clonotype: This sequence may be a read error, since a much larger clone differs from it by one base. The gene calls are TRBV11-3 and TRBJ2-1; possibly TRBD2 for D (5 bases). CDR1 SGHNT and CDR2 YENEEA come from the germline V gene. This CDR3 region has 13 residues. V lost 7 bases and J lost 8, with 15 bases in between. The CDR3 DNA follows: TGTGCCAGCAACCCGGAACTAGGCCATGAGCAGTTCTTC. As protein: CASNPELGHEQFF.

This clonotype has a count of ten or more. The chain uses TRBV28 and TRBJ2-7; 7 nucleotides line up with TRBD1. Germline CDR1 and CDR2: MDHEN and SYDVKM. The V and J ends lost 6 bases and 3 bases, in that order; junction bases with no gene match: 8. CDR3 length equals 14 residues. The CDR3 is CASSSTGTHYEQYF. The CDR3 bases are TGTGCCAGCAGCTCGACAGGGACCCACTACGAGCAGTACTTC.

Remarks on this clonotype: No DNA is shown, since the ends of the CDR3 on it are uncertain; the CDR3 is the one TCRdb lists. The rearrangement links TRBV5-1 to TRBJ2-2; the table's TRBD1 call for D was not verified on the DNA. The germline V gene has CDR1 SGHRS and CDR2 YFSETQ. Termini included, the CDR3 measures 20 amino acids. Here the CDR3 reads CASSLAAVGGIEQYFGELFF.

For this clonotype: The CDR3 end shows no conserved phenylalanine or tryptophan, and so a read error is likely. The DNA is left out, because the CDR3 cannot be placed on it with certainty; the CDR3 is given as TCRdb lists it. V and J are TRBV10-3 and TRBJ2-2. The CDR3 spans 15 residues, counting both ends. Germline V CDR1 and CDR2: ENHRY, SYGVKD. The CDR3 here is CAISVPATNTGEVCE.

The genes are TRBV5-5 and TRBJ1-2, with 7 bases identical to TRBD1. With V trimmed by 0 bases and J by 6 bases, 5 bases remained unmatched. In germline, CDR1 is SGHKS, CDR2 YYEKEE (reference sequence). The CDR3 covers 14 residues. In DNA, the CDR3 is TGTGCCAGCAGCTTGGCCCTGACAGGGAATGGCTACACCTTC. Residues: CASSLALTGNGYTF.

This clonotype was observed many times. This chain links TRBV2 with TRBJ2-4; D is perhaps TRBD1 or TRBD2 (5 bases each). The CDR3 is 11 amino acids. Germline CDR1 is SNHLY and CDR2 is FYNNEI. Trimming removed 4 bases at V and 9 bases at J, with 7 bases between. The CDR3 sequence: CASSGGSIQYF. DNA of the CDR3: TGTGCCAGCAGTGGGGGGAGCATTCAGTACTTC.